The 23 T cell receptor beta chains presented below share a single source sample, sequenced in a study of vaccination and CD4 T cells after COVID-19. The antigens these receptors bind are not known. Sequenced with the Oncomine TCR Beta short-read assay was DNA taken from cultured CD4+ T cells. TCRdb used MiXCR to reprocess the PCR reads, holding one entry per CDR3 protein. Among 12,000 to 15,000 distinct CDR3 sequences listed, roughly 34% were seen once. The treatment: approximately nine-day PBMC culture with coronavirus spike peptide pools or control peptides (ViraFEST assay). Input material: cultured CD4+ T cells from blood. The receptor set was obtained from a human donor with COVID-19.

The chain couples TRBV5-1 to TRBJ2-7; 7 positions match TRBD1. The germline CDR1 and CDR2 sequences are SGHRS and YFSETQ. V lost 4 bases to trimming and J lost 6 bases; unmatched junction nucleotides: 10. The CDR3 length is 14 residues. The CDR3 bases are TGCGCCAGCAGCGTGTCGTTAGGGGGCGGCGAGCAGTACTTC. It codes for CASSVSLGGGEQYF.

The V and J genes are TRBV6-1 and TRBJ1-5; D gene ambiguous. The CDR3 is made up of 16 amino acids. Germline values: CDR1 MNHNS, CDR2 SASEGT. Trimming pared 2 bases from V and 5 bases from J, leaving 16 bases between. CDR3 sequence reads: CASSELRQVYDQPQHF. The CDR3 region has the DNA TGTGCCAGCAGTGAATTGAGGCAGGTCTACGATCAGCCCCAGCATTTT.

This sequence joins TRBV12-3 or TRBV12-4 and TRBJ2-3, with 7 bases that match TRBD2. The CDR3 runs to 13 residues. V was clipped by 3 bases and J by 4 bases; unmatched bases: 1. CDR3 DNA: TGTGCCAGCAGTTTGCTAGCGGCAGATACGCAGTATTTT. Residues: CASSLLAADTQYF.

The V and J genes are TRBV6-4 and TRBJ1-1; 8 bases align to TRBD1. The CDR3 has 13 amino acids. The V segment lost 0 bases and the J segment 6 bases; nucleotides outside the gene matches: 0. Germline V gives CDR1 MRHNA, CDR2 SNTAGT. The CDR3 nucleotides are TGTGCCAGCAGTGACTCACAGGGGGCTGAAGCTTTCTTT. As protein: CASSDSQGAEAFF.

J is TRBJ1-3 and V is TRBV6-1; D is unresolved. CDR3 length: 14 residues. The V and J ends lost 5 bases and 0 bases respectively, with 8 bases between them. CDR1 is MNHNS and CDR2 is SASEGT in the germline V gene. The CDR3 coding sequence is TGTGCCAGCAGTCAGGTGTTCTCTGGAAACACCATATATTTT. Protein product: CASSQVFSGNTIYF.

The chain carries TRBV7-9 and TRBJ1-2; D is possibly TRBD1 (6 bases). The CDR3 has 15 amino acids. CDR1 and CDR2 (germline): SEHNR, FQNEAQ (reference sequence). V was pared by 1 base and J by 4 bases, with 13 bases between. This CDR3 reads CASSLVRGKPYGYTF. The CDR3 DNA sequence: TGTGCCAGCAGCTTAGTGAGGGGGAAACCCTATGGCTACACCTTC.

This clonotype was recorded a few times. The V gene is TRBV7-2, the J gene TRBJ1-2; D call uncertain. The CDR3 spans 13 residues. V was trimmed by 0 bases and J by 3 bases, leaving 5 bases between them. In germline, CDR1 is SGHTA, CDR2 FQGNSA. This chain's CDR3 is CASSLAQYYGYTF. The CDR3 DNA reads TGTGCCAGCAGCTTAGCTCAGTACTATGGCTACACCTTC.

This clonotype was found a few times. The V and J genes are TRBV28 and TRBJ1-5; possible D gene TRBD1, 6 bases. The CDR3 runs to 15 residues. V was clipped by 3 bases and J by 3 bases, with 12 bases between them. Germline assignment: CDR1 MDHEN and CDR2 SYDVKM. The DNA for the CDR3 is TGTGCCAGCAGTTTCAAAGACAGGTACAATCAGCCCCAGCATTTT. The encoded protein is CASSFKDRYNQPQHF.

The chain is built from TRBV7-9 and TRBJ2-7; maybe TRBD1 (5 bases). The CDR3 covers 15 residues. CDR1 is SEHNR, CDR2 FQNEAQ, per germline (reference sequence). V was pared by 1 base and J by 7 bases, with 17 bases between. CDR3 in amino acids: CASSLVGEKGREQYF. In DNA form, the CDR3 reads TGTGCCAGCAGCTTAGTTGGGGAAAAGGGGCGGGAGCAGTACTTC.

This clonotype was seen a handful of times. V usage is TRBV6-2 or TRBV6-3 and J usage is TRBJ2-3; D may be TRBD1 or TRBD2 (6 bases each). V dropped 6 bases and J dropped 1 base, with 11 bases sitting between them. The CDR3 totals 14 residues. The V gene's germline CDR1 is MNHEY and CDR2 SVGEGT. CDR3 protein: CASRFRGGTDTQYF. The DNA for the CDR3 is TGTGCCAGCAGATTTAGGGGGGGCACAGATACGCAGTATTTT.

This clonotype has a handful of counts. The chain carries TRBV30 and TRBJ1-6, with 7 bases identical to TRBD1. CDR1 and CDR2 from the germline V gene are GTSNPN and SVGIG (reference sequence). V lost 2 bases and J lost 10; bases outside the gene matches: 8. CDR3 length: 14 residues. CDR3 in DNA: TGTGCCTGGAGTACTAAGGGGGCGCGGTCACCCCTCCACTTT. It translates to CAWSTKGARSPLHF.

The rearrangement uses TRBV5-1 and TRBJ1-2, with unresolved D. Per germline, CDR1 SGHRS and CDR2 YFSETQ. The CDR3 loop spans 13 amino acids. V dropped 0 bases and J dropped 3 bases, with 6 bases sitting between them. Here the CDR3 DNA reads TGCGCCAGCAGCTTGGGGCAGGACTATGGCTACACCTTC. Translation: CASSLGQDYGYTF.

This chain connects TRBV12-3 or TRBV12-4 to TRBJ1-2; D unclear. The germline V and J ends were trimmed by 2 bases and 5 bases, with 6 bases remaining between them. This CDR3 comprises 12 residues. DNA for the CDR3: TGTGCCAGCAGTTTACAACGGTATGGCTACACCTTC. This encodes CASSLQRYGYTF.

The rearrangement joins TRBV18 to TRBJ2-2; 7 nucleotides align to TRBD1. With 6 bases clipped from V and 4 bases from J, the junction kept 5 bases outside the gene matches. This CDR3 is built from 14 residues. Per the germline V gene, CDR1 is KGHSH and CDR2 is LQKENI. This chain's CDR3 is CASSQGQTTGELFF. In nucleotides, the CDR3 is TGTGCCAGCTCGCAGGGACAGACCACCGGGGAGCTGTTTTTT.

This clonotype has more than one count but fewer than ten. This sequence joins TRBV7-8 and TRBJ1-1, with 8 bases matching TRBD1. This CDR3 is 14 amino acids long. V shed 5 bases and J 4 bases; nucleotides not matched to a gene: 6. Germline V gives CDR1 SGHVS, CDR2 FQNEAQ. CDR3 in DNA: TGTGCCAGCAGCCCAGCGGACAGGGCCACTGAAGCTTTCTTT. Amino acid sequence: CASSPADRATEAFF.

This chain joins TRBV6-1 and TRBJ1-6, with D tentatively TRBD1 (5 bases). V lost 6 bases and J lost 9, with 18 bases in between. The V gene's germline CDR1 is MNHNS and CDR2 SASEGT. This CDR3 is built from 15 residues. DNA for the CDR3: TGTGCCAGCAGGGCTGTAGACGGGGCTAGTTCACCCCTCCACTTT. This codes for CASRAVDGASSPLHF.

This clonotype was seen only once. The V call is TRBV5-1, the J call TRBJ1-2; D might be TRBD1 (6 bases). Germline CDR1 SGHRS, CDR2 YFSETQ. This CDR3 is 15 amino acids long. V dropped 0 bases and J dropped 3 bases, with 12 bases sitting between them. CDR3 sequence (DNA): TGCGCCAGCAGCTTGGAGCAGGGGCCGTACTATGGCTACACCTTC. It encodes CASSLEQGPYYGYTF.

This clonotype was seen only a few times. V and J are TRBV6-2 or TRBV6-3 and TRBJ2-7, with 8 bases that match TRBD2. The germline V gene has CDR1 MNHEY and CDR2 SVGEGT. Trimming removed 8 bases from V and 3 bases from J; junction bases left unmatched: 18. The CDR3 contains 17 residues. The CDR3 here is CASCPFGIAGRHYEQYF. For the CDR3, the DNA is TGTGCCAGCTGCCCATTTGGAATAGCGGGGCGACACTACGAGCAGTACTTC.

This clonotype was recorded a few times. V and J are TRBV12-3 or TRBV12-4 and TRBJ1-2; D perhaps matches TRBD1 (6 bases). V was cut by 11 bases and J by 7 bases, with 11 bases left in between. The CDR3 totals 10 residues. The CDR3 coding sequence is TGTGCCGGGGGGCGTGGTGGCTACACCTTC. Amino acid sequence: CAGGRGGYTF.

V usage is TRBV20-1 and J usage is TRBJ2-5; 8 nucleotides line up with TRBD2. V dropped 4 bases and J dropped 4; count of bases not matched to a gene: 8. The CDR3 is 14 amino acids. Germline CDR1 DFQATT, CDR2 SNEGSKA (reference sequence). This CDR3 is CSANGPGGVETQYF. CDR3 nucleotide sequence: TGCAGTGCTAACGGACCGGGGGGGGTAGAGACCCAGTACTTC.

This clonotype was seen a few times. The chain joins TRBV2 to TRBJ1-1, with a possible D match to TRBD1 (6 bases). Deletions cut 7 bases from V and 7 bases from J, with 16 bases between. Germline CDR1 and CDR2: SNHLY and FYNNEI. The CDR3 covers 13 residues. CDR3 sequence: CASTPYRVDEAFF. The CDR3 DNA is TGTGCCAGCACACCCTACAGGGTGGATGAAGCTTTCTTT.

The rearrangement joins TRBV7-2 to TRBJ2-5; D perhaps matches TRBD2 (6 bases). CDR3 length: 17 amino acids. The germline V gene has CDR1 SGHTA and CDR2 FQGNSA. Trimming removed 5 bases at V and 0 bases at J, with 19 bases between. The CDR3 region is CASSPRGWQGNQETQYF. DNA for the CDR3: TGTGCCAGCAGCCCCCGGGGGTGGCAGGGCAACCAAGAGACCCAGTACTTC.

The rearrangement links TRBV7-8 to TRBJ1-2; 10 nucleotides agree with TRBD1. The CDR3 has 14 residues. With 5 bases clipped from V and 2 bases from J, the junction kept 2 bases outside the gene matches. Germline CDR1 reads SGHVS; CDR2 reads FQNEAQ. The CDR3, as DNA: TGTGCCAGCAGCGGGACAGGGGAGAACTATGGCTACACCTTC. It codes for CASSGTGENYGYTF. The complete variable domain, with remaining parts taken from reference TRBV7-8 and TRBJ1-2, reads GAGVSQSPRYKVAKRGQDVALRCDPISGHVSLFWYQQALGQGPEFLTYFQNEAQLDKSGLPSDRFFAERPEGSVSTLKIQRTQQEDSAVYLCASSGTGENYGYTFGSGTRLTVV.